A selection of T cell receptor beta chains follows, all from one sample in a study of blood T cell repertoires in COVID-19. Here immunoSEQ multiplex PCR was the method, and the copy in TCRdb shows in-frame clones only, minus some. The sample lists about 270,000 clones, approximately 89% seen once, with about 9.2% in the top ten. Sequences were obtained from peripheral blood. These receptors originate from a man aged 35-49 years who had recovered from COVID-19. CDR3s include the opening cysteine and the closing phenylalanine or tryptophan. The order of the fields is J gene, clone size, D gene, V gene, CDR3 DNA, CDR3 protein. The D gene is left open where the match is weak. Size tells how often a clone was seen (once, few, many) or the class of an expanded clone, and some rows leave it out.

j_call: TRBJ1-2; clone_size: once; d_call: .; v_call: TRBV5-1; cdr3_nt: TGCGCCAGCAACCCCATAGGCGGGGCAGGCTATGGCTACACCTTC; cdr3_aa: CASNPIGGAGYGYTF
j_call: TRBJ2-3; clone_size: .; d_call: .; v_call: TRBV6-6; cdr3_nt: TGTGCCAGCAGTTTTCCAGTGACAGATACGCAGTATTTT; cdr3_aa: CASSFPVTDTQYF
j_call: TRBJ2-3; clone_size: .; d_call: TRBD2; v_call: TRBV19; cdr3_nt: TGTGCCAGTAGTATGACTAGCGGCACAGATACGCAGTATTTT; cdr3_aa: CASSMTSGTDTQYF
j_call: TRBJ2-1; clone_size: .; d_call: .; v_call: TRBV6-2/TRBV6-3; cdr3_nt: TGTGCCAGCAGTCCCCTCGCAGGGACTTACAATGAGCAGTTCTTC; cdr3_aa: CASSPLAGTYNEQFF
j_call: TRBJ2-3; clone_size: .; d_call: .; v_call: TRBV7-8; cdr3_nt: TGTGCCAGCAGCCCCCGCAAATGGGGAGCCCCAGATACGCAGTATTTT; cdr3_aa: CASSPRKWGAPDTQYF
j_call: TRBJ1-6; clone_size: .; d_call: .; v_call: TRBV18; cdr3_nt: TGTGCCAGCTCACCCAGGGGATTGAATTCACCCCTCCACTTT; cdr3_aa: CASSPRGLNSPLHF
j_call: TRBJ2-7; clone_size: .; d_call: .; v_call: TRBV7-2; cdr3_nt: TGTGCCAGCAGCTTACGGCTAGCAGTTAACTACGAGCAGTACTTC; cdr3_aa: CASSLRLAVNYEQYF
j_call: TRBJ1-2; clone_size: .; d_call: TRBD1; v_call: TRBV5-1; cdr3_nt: TGCGCCAGCAGCTGGGCGACAGGGGACGCACTGAACTATGGCTACACCTTC; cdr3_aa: CASSWATGDALNYGYTF
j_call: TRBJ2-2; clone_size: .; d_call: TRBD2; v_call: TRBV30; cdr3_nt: TGTGCCTTTCGAAGACTAGCGGGAGTCCCCGGGGAGCTGTTTTTT; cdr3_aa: CAFRRLAGVPGELFF
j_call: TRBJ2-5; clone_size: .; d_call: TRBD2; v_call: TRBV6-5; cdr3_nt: TGTGCCAGCAGTTACTGGGGGGGTGAGACCCAGTACTTC; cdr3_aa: CASSYWGGETQYF
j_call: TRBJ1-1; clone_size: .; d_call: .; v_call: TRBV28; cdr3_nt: TGTGCCAGCAGTTTAACCAGGCCTGAAGCTTTCTTT; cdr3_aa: CASSLTRPEAFF
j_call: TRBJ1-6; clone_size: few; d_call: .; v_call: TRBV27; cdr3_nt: TGTGCCAGCAGTCCGTGGGAGGGCCGTAATTCACCCCTCCACTTT; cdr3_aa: CASSPWEGRNSPLHF
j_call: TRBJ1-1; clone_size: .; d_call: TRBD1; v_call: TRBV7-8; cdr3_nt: TGTGCCAGCGGACAGGTCAAAACTGAAGCTTTCTTT; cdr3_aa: CASGQVKTEAFF
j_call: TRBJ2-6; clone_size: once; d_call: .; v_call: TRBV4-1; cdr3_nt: TGCGCCAGCAGCCAAGAGAGCTCTGGGGCCAACGTCCTGACTTTC; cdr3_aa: CASSQESSGANVLTF
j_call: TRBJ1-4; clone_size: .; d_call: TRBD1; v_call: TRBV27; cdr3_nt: TGTGCCAGCAGTTACCGCAGGGGGTCGGGTGAAAAACTGTTTTTT; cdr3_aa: CASSYRRGSGEKLFF
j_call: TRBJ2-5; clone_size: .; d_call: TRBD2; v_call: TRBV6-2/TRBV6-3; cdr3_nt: TGTGCCAGCAGTTTGATTCTCATAGCGGGCCCTGGGGCGGCCCAGTACTTC; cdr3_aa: CASSLILIAGPGAAQYF
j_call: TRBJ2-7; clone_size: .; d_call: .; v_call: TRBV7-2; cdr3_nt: TGTGCCAGCAGCTCCAAGGGGGTGTACGAGCAGTACTTC; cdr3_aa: CASSSKGVYEQYF
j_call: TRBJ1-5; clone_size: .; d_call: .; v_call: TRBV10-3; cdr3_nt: TGTGCCATCCGACAGGACAATCAGCCCCAGCATTTT; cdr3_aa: CAIRQDNQPQHF
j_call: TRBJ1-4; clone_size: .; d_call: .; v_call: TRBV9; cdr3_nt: TGTGCCAGCAGCGCCGGGGGAGGGGAGGAAAAACTGTTTTTT; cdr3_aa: CASSAGGGEEKLFF
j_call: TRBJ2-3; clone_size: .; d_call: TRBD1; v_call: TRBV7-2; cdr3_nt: TGTGCCAGCAGCTTATCGACAGGGGGCTGGATAGATACGCAGTATTTT; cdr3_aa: CASSLSTGGWIDTQYF
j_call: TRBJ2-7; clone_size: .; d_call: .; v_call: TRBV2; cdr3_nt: TGTGCCAGCAGTGAGGAGTTCTACGAGCAGTACTTC; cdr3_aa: CASSEEFYEQYF
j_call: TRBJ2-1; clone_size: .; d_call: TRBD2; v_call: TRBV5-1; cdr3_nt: TGCGCCAGCAGCTCACGGACTAGCGGGAGCAATGAGCAGTTCTTC; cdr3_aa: CASSSRTSGSNEQFF
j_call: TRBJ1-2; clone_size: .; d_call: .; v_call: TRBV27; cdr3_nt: TGTGCCAGCAGTATGGAGGGATATGGCTACACCTTC; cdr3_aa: CASSMEGYGYTF
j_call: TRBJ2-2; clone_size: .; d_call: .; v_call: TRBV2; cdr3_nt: TGTGCCAGCAGTGAACTTCGCGGGGTGAACACCGGGGAGCTGTTTTTT; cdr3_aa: CASSELRGVNTGELFF
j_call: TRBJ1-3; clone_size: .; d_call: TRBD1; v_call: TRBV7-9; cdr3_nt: TGTGCCAGCAGCCCCACCCGGGACAGAAGAAACACCATATATTTT; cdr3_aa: CASSPTRDRRNTIYF
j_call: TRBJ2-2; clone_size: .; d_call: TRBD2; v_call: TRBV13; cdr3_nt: TGTGCCAGCAGATTACGGGGCGGGAGCCTCTTGAGCGGGGAGCTGTTTTTT; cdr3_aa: CASRLRGGSLLSGELFF
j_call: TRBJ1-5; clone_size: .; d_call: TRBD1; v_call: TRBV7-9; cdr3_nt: TGTGCCAGCAGCTTAGACAGGGGCCGCAATCAGCCCCAGCATTTT; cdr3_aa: CASSLDRGRNQPQHF
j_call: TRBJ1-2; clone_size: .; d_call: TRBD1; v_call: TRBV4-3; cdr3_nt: TGCGCCAGCAGCCTGAAGCTCGGTGGCAGGGGGAACTATGGCTACACCTTC; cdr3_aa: CASSLKLGGRGNYGYTF
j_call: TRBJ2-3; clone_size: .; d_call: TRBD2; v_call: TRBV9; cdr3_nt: TGTGCCAGCAGCGTAGGGACCGGGACTAGCGGAGGAGATACGCAGTATTTT; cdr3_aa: CASSVGTGTSGGDTQYF